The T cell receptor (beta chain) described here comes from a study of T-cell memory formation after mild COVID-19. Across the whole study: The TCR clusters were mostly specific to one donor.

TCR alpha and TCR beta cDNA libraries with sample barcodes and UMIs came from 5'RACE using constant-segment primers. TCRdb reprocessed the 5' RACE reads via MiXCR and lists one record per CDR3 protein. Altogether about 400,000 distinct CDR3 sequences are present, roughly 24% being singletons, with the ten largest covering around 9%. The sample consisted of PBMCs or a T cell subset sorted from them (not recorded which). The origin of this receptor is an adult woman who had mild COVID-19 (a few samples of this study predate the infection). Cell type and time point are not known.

This CDR3 reads CASSPAAGHGYGYTF. The CDR3 bases are TGTGCCAGCAGCCCAGCCGCCGGGCATGGCTATGGCTACACCTTC. The rearrangement uses TRBV7-6 and TRBJ1-2; D is uncertain. Germline CDR1 SGHVS, CDR2 FNYEAQ. V dropped 5 bases and J dropped 4 bases, with 17 bases sitting between them. The CDR3 is 15 amino acids. Combining the CDR3 with reference TRBV7-6 and TRBJ1-2 gives the whole variable domain GAGVSQSPRYKVTKRGQDVALRCDPISGHVSLYWYRQALGQGPEFLTYFNYEAQQDKSGLPNDRFSAERPEGSISTLTIQRTEQRDSAMYRCASSPAAGHGYGYTFGSGTRLTVV.